This T cell receptor beta chain was profiled in a study of blood T cells in healthy people across ages. Study-level points and caveats: Correlation between TCR beta diversity and naive T cell percentage was strong.

Notes on this clonotype: Antigen specificity is unknown.

It was with a sample-barcoded 5' primer and a J-beta primer mix that a second PCR of roughly 7 to 12 cycles was run. TCRdb called the 5' RACE reads again in MiXCR, with one record for every CDR3 protein. Of roughly 720,000 distinct CDR3 sequences listed, around half were seen once; the top ten hold roughly two fifths. The germline gives CDR1 MDHEN, CDR2 SYDVKM. The ends lost 5 bases at V and 0 bases at J; junction bases unmatched: 11. This CDR3 comprises 18 residues. The V and J genes are TRBV28 and TRBJ2-7; 12 bases line up with TRBD2. This sequence originates from a man older than 75 in good health. The sequencing sample was made of blood. CDR3 sequence (DNA): TGTGCCAGCAGTACCGCCGTTACTAGCGGGAGGATCTCCTACGAGCAGTACTTC. Protein product: CASSTAVTSGRISYEQYF. The variable domain in full, completed from reference TRBV28 and TRBJ2-7, reads DVKVTQSSRYLVKRTGEKVFLECVQDMDHENMFWYRQDPGLGLRLIYFSYDVKMKEKGDIPEGYSVSREKKERFSLILESASTNQTSMYLCASSTAVTSGRISYEQYFGPGTRLTVT.